The 25 T cell receptor beta chains below come from one sample, sequenced in a study of HIV-infected patients and healthy controls (dated by TCRdb to between 2013 and 2015). The library relied on 5' RACE. TCRdb shows the sequencer as Illumina MiSeq. Reverse transcription of approximately 500 ng RNA was performed with SuperScript III using primers directed against the alpha and beta constant regions. Separate alpha and beta chain libraries were generated by chain-specific third strand synthesis with multiplexing indices. TCRdb reprocessed the public reads (quality trimming at Q25 with fastp, clone calling with MiXCR) and kept in-frame beta chains. Rows with one shared CDR3 protein collapse into an entry with the most common genes and DNA. For this sample the table gives 10,000 or so distinct CDR3 sequences, of which roughly 5.8% were detected only once. The ten largest make up approximately 7.7% of the sample.

Whole blood was used without cell fractionation, so the repertoire reflected all unsorted peripheral T cells. The sample taken for sequencing was blood. Receptors originate from an adult in good health.

This clonotype was detected a few times. The chain employs TRBV12-3 or TRBV12-4 and TRBJ1-6; 7 bases are a match to TRBD1. Losses at the gene ends were 5 bases for V and 8 bases for J; bases not matched to a gene: 6. The CDR3 is made up of 14 amino acids. CDR3: CASSLRDSYSPLHF. In DNA form, the CDR3 reads TGTGCCAGCAGTCTCCGGGACAGTTATTCACCCCTCCACTTT.

By proportion, this clonotype is medium-sized. This rearrangement joins TRBV20-1 to TRBJ2-5; the D is unclear. Trimming cost V 3 bases and J 2 bases, with 7 bases left between them. Germline V CDR1 and CDR2: DFQATT, SNEGSKA (reference sequence). The CDR3 consists of 12 residues. The DNA for the CDR3 is TGCAGTGCTAGCTGGCCACAAGAGACCCAGTACTTC. Its translation is CSASWPQETQYF.

The table lists this clonotype with many counts. The gene calls are TRBV6-2 or TRBV6-3 and TRBJ2-1; 10 nucleotides match TRBD2. V shed 6 bases, J shed 1 base, and the junction held 3 bases outside the gene matches. Germline-derived CDR1 and CDR2 are MNHEY and SVGEGT. CDR3 length equals 15 residues. The CDR3 reads CASSPSGGSYNEQFF. The DNA for the CDR3 is TGTGCCAGCAGCCCTAGCGGGGGTTCCTACAATGAGCAGTTCTTC.

Within the sample, this clonotype is medium-sized. J is TRBJ1-2 and V is TRBV25-1; D unresolved. This CDR3 has 14 residues. The germline V gene encodes CDR1 MGHDK and CDR2 SYGVNS. V lost 1 base, J lost 3 bases, and 9 bases lay in between. The DNA of the CDR3 is TGTGCCAGCAGTGAATTCGGCAGAGACTATGGCTACACCTTC. Its translation is CASSEFGRDYGYTF.

This clonotype was counted many times. The chain is built from TRBV7-9 and TRBJ2-3, with TRBD1 matching 8 bases. This CDR3 spans 16 amino acids. The J segment lost 4 bases and the V segment lost 2 bases, leaving 8 bases of the junction unmatched. Germline V lookup: CDR1 SEHNR, CDR2 FQNEAQ (reference sequence). CDR3 amino acids: CASSLSQGVPSDTQYF. In DNA form, the CDR3 reads TGTGCCAGCAGCTTATCACAGGGGGTACCTTCAGATACGCAGTATTTT.

This clonotype is termed medium-sized. The rearrangement links TRBV28 to TRBJ2-3; 10 bases are a match to TRBD2. The V gene's germline CDR1 is MDHEN and CDR2 SYDVKM. Losses at the gene ends were 2 bases for V and 1 base for J; bases not matched to a gene: 6. The CDR3 consists of 17 residues. The CDR3 DNA is TGTGCCAGCAGTTTAGTGGCTAGCGGGAGTCGCACAGATACGCAGTATTTT. Its protein is CASSLVASGSRTDTQYF.

This clonotype is termed medium-sized. The chain recombines TRBV2 with TRBJ1-5; D remains unclear. Per the germline V gene, CDR1 is SNHLY and CDR2 is FYNNEI. V was trimmed by 5 bases and J by 13 bases, leaving 21 bases between them. This CDR3 is 14 amino acids long. CDR3 residues: CASSYDTSGKKQHF. Here the CDR3 DNA reads TGTGCCAGCAGTTATGACACGTCAGGAAAGAAACAGCATTTT.

This clonotype is classed as medium-sized (0.01 to 0.1%). V gene TRBV29-1 combines with J gene TRBJ2-5; 8 bases are a match to TRBD2. The trim removed 6 bases at V and 1 base at J, leaving 7 bases unmatched. The CDR3 length is 14 residues. In germline, CDR1 is SQVTM, CDR2 ANQGSEA. The CDR3 bases are TGCAGCGTAGCCCCGCTAGCGGGCCAAGAGACCCAGTACTTC. As protein: CSVAPLAGQETQYF.

This clonotype was picked up many times. V is TRBV25-1 and J is TRBJ1-2, with D possibly matching TRBD1 (6 bases). This CDR3 spans 18 amino acids. Trimming shortened V by 0 bases and J by 6 bases, and 23 bases separated the two germline ends. Germline CDR1 reads MGHDK; CDR2 reads SYGVNS. CDR3 DNA: TGTGCCAGCAGTGAATACCAGGTTTTGCCCACAGGGATGAATGGCTACACCTTC. It specifies CASSEYQVLPTGMNGYTF.

This clonotype is deemed medium-sized (0.01 to 0.1%). The chain recombines TRBV12-3 or TRBV12-4 with TRBJ2-1, with D perhaps TRBD2 (5 bases). The CDR3 covers 10 residues. Trimming left V 5 bases short and J 12 bases short, with 8 bases between. The CDR3 reads CASSPEGQFF. The CDR3 nucleotides are TGTGCCAGCAGTCCTGAGGGGCAGTTCTTC.

This clonotype is medium-sized. The chain joins TRBV7-3 to TRBJ2-5; maybe TRBD2 (5 bases). The CDR3 has 14 amino acids. The germline CDR1 and CDR2 sequences are SGHTA and FQGTGA. The V and J ends lost 6 bases and 4 bases respectively, with 15 bases between them. CDR3 region: CASSFQAGRETQYF. The CDR3 region has the DNA TGTGCCAGCAGTTTCCAGGCGGGCAGAGAGACCCAGTACTTC.

This clonotype showed up many times. The genes are TRBV5-6 and TRBJ1-4; 10 nucleotides align to TRBD1. Germline V CDR1 and CDR2: SGHDT, YYEEEE. The V segment lost 4 bases and the J segment 7 bases; nucleotides outside the gene matches: 10. This CDR3 comprises 16 residues. The CDR3 loop is CASSPLPGTGAEKLFF. The CDR3 DNA follows: TGTGCCAGCAGCCCTCTCCCTGGGACAGGGGCTGAAAAACTGTTTTTT.

In this sample, this clonotype is medium-sized (0.01 to 0.1%). This chain uses TRBV28 with TRBJ2-7, with 7 bases aligning to TRBD2. This CDR3 is 16 amino acids long. J lost 0 bases, V lost 2 bases, and 7 bases had no gene match. The germline V gene encodes CDR1 MDHEN and CDR2 SYDVKM. CDR3 coding DNA: TGTGCCAGCAGTTTAGAGTATCTAGCGGCCTCCTACGAGCAGTACTTC. Protein sequence: CASSLEYLAASYEQYF.

This clonotype was seen many times. This chain uses TRBV30 with TRBJ2-1, with 7 bases that match TRBD2. Germline CDR1 and CDR2: GTSNPN and SVGIG (reference sequence). There are 14 residues in the CDR3. With 1 base clipped from V and 0 bases from J, the junction kept 0 bases outside the gene matches. The CDR3 nucleotides are TGTGCCTGGAGTGGCGGGGGCTCCTACAATGAGCAGTTCTTC. Translated, it gives CAWSGGGSYNEQFF.

This clonotype is labeled as medium-sized. The CDR3 DNA sequence: TGCGCCAGCAGCTGGGCGGCGGGGAACACCATATATTTT. Translated, it gives CASSWAAGNTIYF. The rearrangement uses TRBV5-1 and TRBJ1-3; no firm D call. Germline V CDR1 and CDR2: SGHRS, YFSETQ. The V gene lost 3 bases and the J gene lost 7 bases, with 11 bases spanning the gap. This CDR3 is 13 amino acids long.

Relative to its sample, this clonotype is medium-sized. The V and J genes are TRBV10-3 and TRBJ1-2, with D unclear. The CDR3 sequence is 11 residues long. Germline V gene sequence: CDR1 ENHRY, CDR2 SYGVKD. V lost 10 bases and J lost 4, with 10 bases in between. DNA of the CDR3: TGTGCCAGTTGTAAGGGCTATGGCTACACCTTC. It is translated as CASCKGYGYTF.

Many counts were recorded for this clonotype. The chain joins TRBV7-2 to TRBJ2-7, with TRBD2 matching over 8 bases. V trimming: 11 bases; J trimming: 6 bases; junction bases outside the gene matches: 6. The V gene's germline CDR1 is SGHTA and CDR2 FQGNSA. This CDR3 has 11 residues. CDR3 coding DNA: TGTGCCGAGGGCGGGGGGTTCGAGCAGTACTTC. Protein sequence: CAEGGGFEQYF.

J is TRBJ1-1 and V is TRBV28; D remains ambiguous. The CDR3 totals 12 residues. The V gene lost 2 bases and the J gene lost 10 bases, with 11 bases spanning the gap. Germline-derived CDR1 and CDR2 are MDHEN and SYDVKM. CDR3 DNA: TGTGCCAGCAGTTTAACTGTTCGGGGAGCTTTCTTT. This codes for CASSLTVRGAFF.

This clonotype is medium-sized. The chain recombines TRBV7-2 with TRBJ1-4; D is possibly TRBD1 (5 bases). V was cut by 1 base and J by 0 bases, with 9 bases left in between. Germline V lookup: CDR1 SGHTA, CDR2 FQGNSA. This CDR3 is built from 16 residues. CDR3 loop: CASSLGQRATNEKLFF. The CDR3 DNA reads TGTGCCAGCAGCTTAGGACAGCGTGCAACTAATGAAAAACTGTTTTTT.

Relative to its sample, this clonotype is medium-sized. V and J are TRBV10-1 and TRBJ2-1, with unresolved D. The CDR3 spans 13 residues. Deletions cut 5 bases from V and 4 bases from J, with 9 bases between. The germline gives CDR1 WNHNN, CDR2 SYGVQD (reference sequence). The CDR3 coding sequence is TGCGCCAGCAGTCCTAGAGCGTACAATGAGCAGTTCTTC. It yields the protein CASSPRAYNEQFF.

By frequency in the sample, this clonotype is medium-sized (0.01 to 0.1%). V and J are TRBV10-3 and TRBJ2-5; TRBD1 might be the D (6 bases). V was pared by 6 bases and J by 3 bases, with 11 bases between. Germline V gives CDR1 ENHRY, CDR2 SYGVKD. This CDR3 has 13 residues. The CDR3 DNA sequence: TGTGCCATCAGCCCCGGACAGAAAGAGACCCAGTACTTC. Encoded protein: CAISPGQKETQYF.

The J gene is TRBJ1-3, the V gene TRBV20-1, with D maybe TRBD1 (6 bases). Germline-derived CDR1 and CDR2 are DFQATT and SNEGSKA (reference sequence). Trimming pared 5 bases from V and 4 bases from J, leaving 15 bases between. This CDR3 is built from 14 residues. CDR3 sequence reads: CSAPLPGTGNTIYF. The CDR3 region has the DNA TGCAGTGCTCCCCTCCCGGGGACAGGAAACACCATATATTTT.

By sample fraction, this clonotype is medium-sized. V and J are TRBV28 and TRBJ2-1, with D possibly TRBD2 on 5 matching bases. Germline CDR1 and CDR2: MDHEN and SYDVKM. The CDR3 loop spans 15 amino acids. V lost 7 bases, J lost 0 bases, and 13 bases lay in between. CDR3 DNA: TGTGCCAGCACGGAAGGCGGGTCCTCCTACAATGAGCAGTTCTTC. Protein: CASTEGGSSYNEQFF. Filled out from reference TRBV28 and TRBJ2-1, the complete variable domain reads DVKVTQSSRYLVKRTGEKVFLECVQDMDHENMFWYRQDPGLGLRLIYFSYDVKMKEKGDIPEGYSVSREKKERFSLILESASTNQTSMYLCASTEGGSSYNEQFFGPGTRLTVL.

This clonotype occurred many times. As DNA, the CDR3 is TGTGCCAGCAATTATTCGCCTCAGGACAGGGGGCAAGTAGCCAAAAACATTCAGTACTTC. Protein sequence: CASNYSPQDRGQVAKNIQYF. The chain recombines TRBV2 with TRBJ2-4; TRBD1 matches at 11 bases. J gave up 0 bases and V 7 bases, and 17 bases lay outside the gene matches. The CDR3 contains 20 residues. The germline V gene has CDR1 SNHLY and CDR2 FYNNEI.

This clonotype is medium-sized (0.01 to 0.1%). The V gene is TRBV4-1, the J gene TRBJ2-7; TRBD2 matches 11 bases. Trimming removed 1 base from V and 4 bases from J; junction bases left unmatched: 9. CDR1 MGHRA and CDR2 YSYEKL come from the germline V gene. This CDR3 contains 17 residues. The CDR3 DNA follows: TGCGCCAGCAGCCAAGCCCACACTAGCGGGAGTTCGTACGAGCAGTACTTC. As protein: CASSQAHTSGSSYEQYF.